Listed here is a single T cell receptor (beta chain). This clone's antigen is unknown. Within one base of it there is no much larger clone, and no base qualities were kept. This specimen comes from a study of chemoradiotherapy in HPV16-positive cancers (dated by TCRdb to between 2021 and 2023). As for the study more broadly: Using functional T-cell assays on cells from two HPV16-positive patients, the researchers defined candidate HPV-specific T-cell clones and common TCR motifs. Whether T-cell immunity against the HPV oncoproteins E6 and E7 changes during chemoradiotherapy and whether survival is affected by this immunity were examined in the study. The candidate HPV-specific TCRs and motifs were then tracked in TCR repertoires from around 93 patients with HPV-related cancers.

CDR1 and CDR2, per the germline V gene (reference sequence), are SEHNR and FQNEAQ. V and J lose 5 bases and 0 bases, and a span of 10 bases separates them. The CDR3 spans 15 residues, from the cysteine through the phenylalanine. Of the read, only the CDR3 DNA is kept; its 45 bases are in frame from base 1. Results and caveats for the whole study, not just this receptor: Only two HPV16-positive patients were used to derive the functional definition of HPV-specific T cells, and the survival association was reported for HPV16-positive patients. Expansion of candidate HPV-specific clones and E7-related TCR motifs was observed in the tumor microenvironment during treatment, whereas no such expansion was observed for non-HPV-specific T cells. Among HPV16-positive patients, expansion of HPV-responsive T cells during chemoradiotherapy was associated with better recurrence-free survival.

Libraries were made using the immunoSEQ multiplex PCR assay. The immuneACCESS repertoire file appears here via TCRdb, limited to in-frame rearrangements. These files lack a portion of the clones; in checked studies, under half of the deficit traces to unresolved V genes, and the cause of the others is not known. The sample contains 7,900 or so clones, more than 75% of them found a single time. The ten largest clonotypes hold about 1.9% of the sample. Repertoires were sampled repeatedly over the course of chemoradiotherapy so that clonal expansion in the tumor microenvironment could be followed. Sampling took place from a patient who underwent chemoradiotherapy. The sequence links TRBV7-9 to TRBJ1-4, with no D gene named confidently. The source of this sequence is a human donor with HPV-associated anogenital cancer. The CDR3 region has the sequence CASSPALATNEKLFF. The DNA sequence is as follows: TGTGCCAGCAGCCCAGCACTTGCAACTAATGAAAAACTGTTTTTT. Reference TRBV7-9 and TRBJ1-4 genes cover what lies past the CDR3, so the full variable domain is DTGVSQNPRHKITKRGQNVTFRCDPISEHNRLYWYRQTLGQGPEFLTYFQNEAQLEKSRLLSDRFSAERPKGSFSTLEIQRTEQGDSAMYLCASSPALATNEKLFFGSGTQLSVL.